The sample holds one count of the clone carrying this T cell receptor beta chain. What it binds is not known. Treatment specified: roughly ten-day PBMC culture with coronavirus spike peptide pools or control peptides (ViraFEST assay). Cells received half-medium changes with fresh IL-2 medium on days 3 and 7. This sample stems from a study of vaccination and CD4 T cells after COVID-19. Looking at the study overall: Comprising six males and four females, the convalescent participants counted two Hispanic individuals among them.

The study's findings and limits: A median 86.3% of convalescent patients' SARS-CoV-2-reactive clones emerged only after vaccination. Researchers looked at relatively few convalescent patients and had no early post-infection timepoints.

Cultured CD4+ T cell DNA underwent sequencing with the Oncomine TCR Beta short-read assay. MiXCR, run by TCRdb on the PCR reads, gives a single entry per CDR3 protein. Among over 8,500 distinct CDR3 sequences, about two thirds were seen once, and the ten largest hold approximately 9%. The length of the CDR3 is 13 residues. Germline CDR1 is MNHEY and CDR2 is SMNVEV (reference sequence). The germline V and J ends were trimmed by 2 bases and 1 base, with 5 bases remaining between them. The V and J genes are TRBV27 and TRBJ2-5; D gene unclear. Sequenced material: CD4+ T cells from blood, cultured in vitro, taken before SARS-CoV-2 vaccination. This clonotype was sampled from a human donor who had recovered from COVID-19. CDR3 sequence reads: CASSLGFQETQYF. CDR3 nucleotides: TGTGCCAGCAGTTTAGGGTTCCAAGAGACCCAGTACTTC.